The 19 T cell receptor beta chains below were found in one sample sequenced in a study of T-cell memory formation after mild COVID-19 (dated by TCRdb to the early 2020s). Library construction relied on 5' RACE. Sequencing was carried out with an Illumina NovaSeq 6000. TCRdb's own reprocessing of the public reads used fastp at Q25 and MiXCR and kept productive beta chains. When rows share a CDR3 protein, they turn into one entry using the most common DNA and genes. Present in this sample are about 90,000 distinct CDR3 sequences, 13% of which were seen just once. Over 25% of the sample goes to the ten largest clones. The sequenced sample was PBMCs or a T cell subset sorted from them (not recorded which). The receptors shown here come from an adult woman who had mild COVID-19 (a few samples of this study predate the infection). The sample titles of this study are shuffled in the database, so cell type and time point are left out; the donor was told from shared clones.

Worth noting for this clonotype: One end of the junction is discordant with germline, which a read error may explain. V gene TRBV11-3 combines with J gene TRBJ2-1; TRBD1 matches at 8 bases. CDR3 size: 15 residues. Germline V gene sequence: CDR1 SGHNT, CDR2 YENEEA. DNA of the CDR3: TGTGCCAGAAGCTTGGGGACAGGTTCCAACAATGAGCAGTTCTTC. Translated, it gives CARSLGTGSNNEQFF.

This clonotype occurred a few times. The J gene is TRBJ1-6, the V gene TRBV6-6; D is undetermined. The CDR3 is 14 residues long. Germline V gives CDR1 MNHNY, CDR2 SVGAGI (reference sequence). Trimming left V 8 bases short and J 3 bases short, with 11 bases between. CDR3 sequence: CASCTGSYNSPLHF. The CDR3 DNA reads as TGTGCCAGCTGCACCGGGAGCTATAATTCACCCCTCCACTTT.

This clonotype was counted at least ten times. The CDR3 reads CASSPGNTGELFF. The CDR3 nucleotides read TGTGCCAGCAGCCCCGGAAACACCGGGGAGCTGTTTTTT. J is TRBJ2-2 and V is TRBV9; D is ambiguous. This CDR3 has 13 amino acids. The V gene's germline CDR1 is SGDLS and CDR2 YYNGEE. V was pared by 4 bases and J by 2 bases, with 6 bases between.

V and J are TRBV7-2 and TRBJ2-2; D might be TRBD1 or TRBD2, each matching 5 bases. The V and J ends lost 9 bases and 5 bases respectively, with 19 bases between them. The CDR3 sequence is 15 residues long. From germline, CDR1 is SGHTA and CDR2 FQGNSA. In DNA form, the CDR3 reads TGTGCCAGTACCGGGACGGGAAAGAGGACCGGGGAGCTGTTTTTT. This translates into CASTGTGKRTGELFF. The variable domain in full, with the rest retrieved from reference TRBV7-2 and TRBJ2-2, is GAGVSQSPSNKVTEKGKDVELRCDPISGHTALYWYRQSLGQGLEFLIYFQGNSAPDKSGLPSDRFSAERTGGSVSTLTIQRTQQEDSAVYLCASTGTGKRTGELFFGEGSRLTVL.

This chain uses TRBV29-1 with TRBJ2-7; a possible D gene is TRBD1 (5 bases). The CDR3 loop spans 14 amino acids. The V gene's germline CDR1 is SQVTM and CDR2 ANQGSEA. The V end lost 2 bases, the J end lost 2 bases, and 13 bases lay between the germline ends. In nucleotides, the CDR3 is TGCAGCGTTGAAAGGGGCCAGGCGGCCTACGAGCAGTACTTC. Encoded protein: CSVERGQAAYEQYF.

The chain employs TRBV29-1 and TRBJ1-2; D ambiguous. The CDR3 is made up of 13 amino acids. The germline V and J ends were trimmed by 4 bases and 5 bases, with 14 bases remaining between them. Germline V gene sequence: CDR1 SQVTM, CDR2 ANQGSEA. As DNA, the CDR3 is TGCAGCGTTGTTATGGCCCTTGGGTATGGCTACACCTTC. Its translation is CSVVMALGYGYTF. The whole variable domain, filled in from reference TRBV29-1 and TRBJ1-2, reads SAVISQKPSRDICQRGTSLTIQCQVDSQVTMMFWYRQQPGQSLTLIATANQGSEATYESGFVIDKFPISRPNLTFSTLTVSNMSPEDSSIYLCSVVMALGYGYTFGSGTRLTVV.

V is TRBV27 and J is TRBJ1-2, with D perhaps TRBD1 (5 bases). V was shortened by 8 bases and J by 4 bases, with 11 bases between the two germline ends. CDR1 is MNHEY and CDR2 is SMNVEV in the germline V gene (reference sequence). There are 12 residues in the CDR3. CDR3 in DNA: TGTGCCAGCGGCACAGGTTCCTATGGCTACACCTTC. Amino acids: CASGTGSYGYTF.

V gene TRBV27 combines with J gene TRBJ2-3; weak D call: TRBD2 (7 bases). From germline, CDR1 is MNHEY and CDR2 SMNVEV (reference sequence). There are 17 residues in the CDR3. V lost 7 bases, J lost 4 bases, and 24 bases lay in between. CDR3 sequence reads: CASIATGGGRIADTQYF. In nucleotides, the CDR3 is TGTGCCAGCATCGCGACCGGGGGCGGGAGAATCGCAGATACGCAGTATTTT.

J is TRBJ2-7 and V is TRBV6-5; TRBD2 matches 15 bases. The CDR3 spans 17 residues. Germline V gene lookup returns CDR1 MNHEY and CDR2 SVGAGI. V was clipped by 0 bases and J by 7 bases; unmatched bases: 7. The CDR3 coding sequence is TGTGCCAGCAGTTACTCGCCCACGGGACTAGCGGGGGGAGAGCAGTACTTC. Translated, it gives CASSYSPTGLAGGEQYF.

The V gene is TRBV4-3, the J gene TRBJ2-6; unclear D gene. This CDR3 region has 16 residues. Between the trimmed V and J ends, which lost 0 bases and 1 base, there was a span of 7 bases. Germline V CDR1 and CDR2: LGHNA, YSLEER. CDR3 bases: TGCGCCAGCAGCCAAGATCACACATCTGGGGCCAACGTCCTGACTTTC. It yields the protein CASSQDHTSGANVLTF.

Sample share makes this clonotype medium-sized. The rearrangement joins TRBV12-3 or TRBV12-4 to TRBJ2-1; 8 positions match TRBD2. V shed 8 bases and J 6 bases; nucleotides not matched to a gene: 9. CDR3 length: 14 residues. CDR3 amino acids: CASLGTGGVNEQFF. DNA for the CDR3: TGTGCCAGCCTAGGGACCGGGGGGGTCAATGAGCAGTTCTTC.

This clonotype was counted a few times. This rearrangement joins TRBV2 to TRBJ2-7; D is tentatively TRBD1 or TRBD2 (5 bases each). Germline V gene sequence: CDR1 SNHLY, CDR2 FYNNEI. The CDR3 spans 13 residues. V was trimmed by 6 bases and J by 4 bases, leaving 13 bases between them. The CDR3 protein is CASRPYGGYEQYF. The CDR3 DNA sequence: TGTGCCAGCAGACCTTATGGGGGTTACGAGCAGTACTTC.

This clonotype has a handful of counts. The chain carries TRBV7-9 and TRBJ2-5; D is unresolved. The CDR3 extends over 13 amino acids. CDR1 is SEHNR, CDR2 FQNEAQ, per germline (reference sequence). V was cut by 3 bases and J by 2 bases, with 7 bases left in between. The CDR3 coding sequence is TGTGCCAGCAGCTTCTCCGTACAAGAGACCCAGTACTTC. Translating it yields CASSFSVQETQYF.

The rearrangement uses TRBV12-3 or TRBV12-4 and TRBJ2-5; TRBD2 is a possible D gene (6 bases). The ends were cut back, 4 bases at V and 3 bases at J, with 12 bases in the middle. The CDR3 loop spans 14 amino acids. This CDR3 is CASSWGVRKETQYF. The DNA of the CDR3 is TGTGCCAGCAGTTGGGGGGTCCGTAAAGAGACCCAGTACTTC.

This clonotype was counted only a few times. The V and J genes are TRBV15 and TRBJ2-7; D not certain. V was cut by 3 bases and J by 2 bases, with 11 bases left in between. The CDR3 consists of 14 residues. Per germline, CDR1 LNHNV and CDR2 YYDKDF (reference sequence). The CDR3 coding sequence is TGTGCCACCAGCAGGAGGACCGATGCCTACGAGCAGTACTTC. It specifies CATSRRTDAYEQYF.

This clonotype appeared once. V gene TRBV9 combines with J gene TRBJ2-7; TRBD1 might be the D (5 bases). Trimming cost V 0 bases and J 5 bases, with 12 bases left between them. CDR3 size: 14 residues. Germline V gene data show CDR1 as SGDLS and CDR2 as YYNGEE. The CDR3 DNA reads as TGTGCCAGCAGCGTAGAGGCAGGGATCGACGAGCAGTACTTC. Encoded protein: CASSVEAGIDEQYF.

This clonotype occurred a few times. The chain joins TRBV28 to TRBJ2-3, with 8 positions matching TRBD2. CDR3 length: 16 residues. The J segment lost 5 bases and the V segment lost 5 bases, leaving 12 bases of the junction unmatched. The germline V gene encodes CDR1 MDHEN and CDR2 SYDVKM. The CDR3 sequence: CASSARGGSGGDTQYF. The DNA for the CDR3 is TGTGCCAGCAGTGCCAGGGGAGGGAGCGGGGGAGATACGCAGTATTTT.

In its sample, this clonotype was seen many times. The chain couples TRBV2 to TRBJ2-5, with D possibly called TRBD1 or TRBD2 (5 bases each). Between the trimmed V and J ends, which lost 5 bases and 1 base, there was a span of 14 bases. Per germline, CDR1 SNHLY and CDR2 FYNNEI. The length of the CDR3 is 15 residues. The chain's CDR3 is CASSSPGTGQETQYF. The CDR3 bases are TGTGCCAGCAGTAGTCCCGGGACGGGCCAAGAGACCCAGTACTTC.

This clonotype has only a few counts. This chain links TRBV12-3 or TRBV12-4 with TRBJ2-3, with D unresolved. This CDR3 has 15 residues. The V end lost 7 bases, the J end lost 2 bases, and 16 bases lay between the germline ends. CDR3 coding DNA: TGTGCCAGCACCCATACCGACCGAACCACAGATACGCAGTATTTT. Its translation: CASTHTDRTTDTQYF.